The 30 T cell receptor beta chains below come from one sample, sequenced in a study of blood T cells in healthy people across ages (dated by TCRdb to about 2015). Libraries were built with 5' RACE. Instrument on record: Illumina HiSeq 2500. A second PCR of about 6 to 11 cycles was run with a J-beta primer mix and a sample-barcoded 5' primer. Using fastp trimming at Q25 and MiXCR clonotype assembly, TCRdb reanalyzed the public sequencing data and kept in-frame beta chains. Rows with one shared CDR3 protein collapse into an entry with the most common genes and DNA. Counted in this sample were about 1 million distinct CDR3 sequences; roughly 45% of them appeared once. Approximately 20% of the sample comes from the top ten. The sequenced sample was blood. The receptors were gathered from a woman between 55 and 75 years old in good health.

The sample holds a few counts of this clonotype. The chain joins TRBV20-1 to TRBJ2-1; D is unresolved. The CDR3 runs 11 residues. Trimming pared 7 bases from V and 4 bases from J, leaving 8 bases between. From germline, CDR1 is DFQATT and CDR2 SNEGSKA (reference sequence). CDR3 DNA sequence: TGCAGTGAGCGCCGGTACAATGAGCAGTTCTTC. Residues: CSERRYNEQFF.

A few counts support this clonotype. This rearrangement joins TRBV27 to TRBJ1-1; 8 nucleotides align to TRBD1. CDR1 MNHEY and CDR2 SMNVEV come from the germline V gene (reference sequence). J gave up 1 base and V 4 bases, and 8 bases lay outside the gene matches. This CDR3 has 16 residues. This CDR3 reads CASSWSTGTGNTEAFF. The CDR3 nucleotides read TGTGCCAGCAGTTGGAGTACCGGGACAGGGAACACTGAAGCTTTCTTT.

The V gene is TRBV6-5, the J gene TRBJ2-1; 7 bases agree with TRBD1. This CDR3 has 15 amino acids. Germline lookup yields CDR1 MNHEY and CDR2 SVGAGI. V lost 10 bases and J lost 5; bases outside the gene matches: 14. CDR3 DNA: TGTGCCACAAAACAGGGGACATTATTGAACAATGAGCAGTTCTTC. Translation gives CATKQGTLLNNEQFF.

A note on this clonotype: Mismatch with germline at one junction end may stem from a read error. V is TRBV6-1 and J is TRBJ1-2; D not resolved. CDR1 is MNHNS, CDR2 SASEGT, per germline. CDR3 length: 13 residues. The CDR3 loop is CASGRDGIYSYTF. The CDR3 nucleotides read TGTGCCAGCGGGAGAGACGGTATCTATAGCTACACCTTC.

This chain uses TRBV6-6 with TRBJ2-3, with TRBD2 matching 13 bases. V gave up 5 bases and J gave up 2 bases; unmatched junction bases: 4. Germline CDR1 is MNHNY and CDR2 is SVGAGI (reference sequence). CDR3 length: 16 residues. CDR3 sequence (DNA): TGTGCCAGCAGTCCCGGGACTAGCGGGATCACAGATACGCAGTATTTT. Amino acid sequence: CASSPGTSGITDTQYF.

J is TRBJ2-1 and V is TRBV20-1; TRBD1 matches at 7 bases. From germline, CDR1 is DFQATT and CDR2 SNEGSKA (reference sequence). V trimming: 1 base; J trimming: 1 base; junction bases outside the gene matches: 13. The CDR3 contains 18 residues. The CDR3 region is CSARVAKGTANSYNEQFF. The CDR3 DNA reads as TGCAGTGCTAGAGTCGCGAAGGGGACAGCCAATTCCTACAATGAGCAGTTCTTC.

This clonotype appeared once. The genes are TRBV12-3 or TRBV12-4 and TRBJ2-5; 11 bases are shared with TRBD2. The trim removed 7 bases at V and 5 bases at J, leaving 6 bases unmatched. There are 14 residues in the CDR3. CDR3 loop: CASNIAGGRETQYF. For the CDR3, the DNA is TGTGCCAGCAACATAGCGGGAGGGCGTGAGACCCAGTACTTC.

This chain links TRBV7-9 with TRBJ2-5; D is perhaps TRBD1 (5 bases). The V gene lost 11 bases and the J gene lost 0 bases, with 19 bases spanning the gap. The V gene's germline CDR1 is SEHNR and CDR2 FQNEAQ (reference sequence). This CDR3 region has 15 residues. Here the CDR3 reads CASSGAGRHQETQYF. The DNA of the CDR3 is TGTGCCTCCTCTGGGGCAGGACGGCACCAAGAGACCCAGTACTTC.

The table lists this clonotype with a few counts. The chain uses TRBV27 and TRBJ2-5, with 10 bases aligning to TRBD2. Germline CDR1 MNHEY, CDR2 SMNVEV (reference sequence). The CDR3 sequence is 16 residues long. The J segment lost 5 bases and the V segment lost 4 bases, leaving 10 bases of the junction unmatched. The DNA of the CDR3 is TGTGCCAGCAGTTCGCTAGCGGGAGATATTTCTGAGACCCAGTACTTC. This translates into CASSSLAGDISETQYF.

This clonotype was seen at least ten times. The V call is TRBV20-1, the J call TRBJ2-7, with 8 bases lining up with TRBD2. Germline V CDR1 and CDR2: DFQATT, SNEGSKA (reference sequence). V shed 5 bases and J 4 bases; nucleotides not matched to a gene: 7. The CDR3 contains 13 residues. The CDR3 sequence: CSAWREDLYEQYF. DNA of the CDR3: TGCAGTGCTTGGCGGGAGGACCTGTACGAGCAGTACTTC.

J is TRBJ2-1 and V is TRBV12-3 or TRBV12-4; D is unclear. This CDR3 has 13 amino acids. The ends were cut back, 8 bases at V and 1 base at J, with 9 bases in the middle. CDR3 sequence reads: CASEIASYNEQFF. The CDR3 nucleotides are TGTGCCAGCGAAATCGCATCCTACAATGAGCAGTTCTTC.

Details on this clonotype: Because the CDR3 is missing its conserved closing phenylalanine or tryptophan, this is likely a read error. In DNA form, the CDR3 reads TGTGCCACCAGCAAGACAGGCCCGGGAGAGACCCAGTACGTC. Its protein is CATSKTGPGETQYV. The rearrangement uses TRBV15 and TRBJ2-5; weak D call: TRBD1 (6 bases). CDR1 and CDR2 from the germline V gene are LNHNV and YYDKDF (reference sequence). Trimming shortened V by 4 bases and J by 4 bases, and 13 bases separated the two germline ends. The CDR3 is 14 amino acids.

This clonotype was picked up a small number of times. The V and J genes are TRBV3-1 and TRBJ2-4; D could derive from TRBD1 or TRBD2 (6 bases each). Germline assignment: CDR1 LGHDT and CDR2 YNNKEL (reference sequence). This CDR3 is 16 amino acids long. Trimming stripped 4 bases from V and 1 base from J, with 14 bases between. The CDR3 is CASSRRGTGAKNIQYF. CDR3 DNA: TGTGCCAGCAGCCGGAGGGGGACGGGGGCCAAAAACATTCAGTACTTC.

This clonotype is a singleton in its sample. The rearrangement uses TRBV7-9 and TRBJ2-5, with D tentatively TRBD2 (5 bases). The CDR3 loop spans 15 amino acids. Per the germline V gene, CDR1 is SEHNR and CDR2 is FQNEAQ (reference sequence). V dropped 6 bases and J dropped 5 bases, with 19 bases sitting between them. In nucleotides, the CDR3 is TGTGCCAGCAGTACTCCAAACCCACGAGGGGAGACCCAGTACTTC. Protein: CASSTPNPRGETQYF.

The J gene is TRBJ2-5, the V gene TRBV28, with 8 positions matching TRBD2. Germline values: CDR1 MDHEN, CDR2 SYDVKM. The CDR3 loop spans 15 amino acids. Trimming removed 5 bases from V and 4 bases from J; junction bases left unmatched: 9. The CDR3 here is CASSRGGARAETQYF. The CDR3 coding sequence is TGTGCCAGCAGTCGGGGGGGTGCGAGGGCAGAGACCCAGTACTTC. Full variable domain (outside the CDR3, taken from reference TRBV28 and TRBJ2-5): DVKVTQSSRYLVKRTGEKVFLECVQDMDHENMFWYRQDPGLGLRLIYFSYDVKMKEKGDIPEGYSVSREKKERFSLILESASTNQTSMYLCASSRGGARAETQYFGPGTRLLVL.

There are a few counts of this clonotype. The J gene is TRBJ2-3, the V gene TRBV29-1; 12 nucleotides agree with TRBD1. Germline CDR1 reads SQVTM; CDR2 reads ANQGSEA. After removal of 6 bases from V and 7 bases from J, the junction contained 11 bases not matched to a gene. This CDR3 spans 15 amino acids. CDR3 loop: CSVGTGTGGRYTQYF. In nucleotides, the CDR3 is TGCAGCGTCGGGACCGGGACAGGGGGCAGGTATACGCAGTATTTT.

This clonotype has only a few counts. The CDR3 loop reads CASSQAGGGNSPLHF. The CDR3, as DNA: TGTGCCAGCAGCCAAGCAGGGGGCGGGAATTCACCCCTCCACTTT. J is TRBJ1-6 and V is TRBV3-1; TRBD1 matches 8 bases. Germline values: CDR1 LGHDT, CDR2 YNNKEL (reference sequence). With 1 base clipped from V and 7 bases from J, the junction kept 3 bases outside the gene matches. This CDR3 contains 15 residues.

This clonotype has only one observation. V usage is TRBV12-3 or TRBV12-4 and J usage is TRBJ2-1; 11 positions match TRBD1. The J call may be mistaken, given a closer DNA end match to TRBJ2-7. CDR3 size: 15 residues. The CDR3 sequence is CASRSGTGGLNEQYF. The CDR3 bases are TGTGCCAGCAGGTCCGGGACAGGGGGATTAAATGAGCAGTACTTC.

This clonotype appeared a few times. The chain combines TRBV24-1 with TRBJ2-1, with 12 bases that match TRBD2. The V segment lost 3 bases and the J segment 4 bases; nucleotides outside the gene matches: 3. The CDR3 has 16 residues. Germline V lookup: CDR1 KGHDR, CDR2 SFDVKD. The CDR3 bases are TGTGCCACCAGTGATCCTAGCGGGAGGGCTTACAATGAGCAGTTCTTC. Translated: CATSDPSGRAYNEQFF.

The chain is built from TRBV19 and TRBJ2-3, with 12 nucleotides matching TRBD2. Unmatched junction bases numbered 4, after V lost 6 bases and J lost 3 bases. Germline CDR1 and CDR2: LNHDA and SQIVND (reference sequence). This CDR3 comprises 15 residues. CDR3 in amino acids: CASRETSGRTDTQYF. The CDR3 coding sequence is TGTGCCAGTAGAGAGACTAGCGGGAGAACAGATACGCAGTATTTT. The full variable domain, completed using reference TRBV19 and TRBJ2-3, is DGGITQSPKYLFRKEGQNVTLSCEQNLNHDAMYWYRQDPGQGLRLIYYSQIVNDFQKGDIAEGYSVSREKKESFPLTVTSAQKNPTAFYLCASRETSGRTDTQYFGPGTRLTVL.

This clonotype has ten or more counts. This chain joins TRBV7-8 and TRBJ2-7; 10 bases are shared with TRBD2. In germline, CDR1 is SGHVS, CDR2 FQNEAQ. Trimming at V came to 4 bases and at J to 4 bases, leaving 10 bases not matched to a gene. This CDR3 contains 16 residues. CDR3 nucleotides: TGTGCCAGCAGCTCCTCAAGGCTAGCGGGAGCTTACGAGCAGTACTTC. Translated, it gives CASSSSRLAGAYEQYF.

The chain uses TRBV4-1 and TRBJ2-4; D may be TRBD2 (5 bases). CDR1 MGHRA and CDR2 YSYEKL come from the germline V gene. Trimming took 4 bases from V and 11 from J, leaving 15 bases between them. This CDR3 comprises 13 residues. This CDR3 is CASSRGLPDVQYF. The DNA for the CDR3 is TGCGCCAGCAGCCGTGGACTGCCGGACGTTCAGTACTTC.

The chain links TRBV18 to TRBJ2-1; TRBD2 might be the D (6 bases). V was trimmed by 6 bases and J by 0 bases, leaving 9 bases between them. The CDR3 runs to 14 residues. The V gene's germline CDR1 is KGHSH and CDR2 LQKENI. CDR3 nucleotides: TGTGCCAGCTCCGGGAGAAGCTCCTACAATGAGCAGTTCTTC. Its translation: CASSGRSSYNEQFF.

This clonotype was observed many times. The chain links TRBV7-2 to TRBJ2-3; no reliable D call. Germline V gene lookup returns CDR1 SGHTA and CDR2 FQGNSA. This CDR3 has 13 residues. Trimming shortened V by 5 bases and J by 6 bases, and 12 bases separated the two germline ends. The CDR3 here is CASSHLRTDTQYF. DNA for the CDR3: TGTGCCAGCAGCCATCTTAGAACGGATACGCAGTATTTT.

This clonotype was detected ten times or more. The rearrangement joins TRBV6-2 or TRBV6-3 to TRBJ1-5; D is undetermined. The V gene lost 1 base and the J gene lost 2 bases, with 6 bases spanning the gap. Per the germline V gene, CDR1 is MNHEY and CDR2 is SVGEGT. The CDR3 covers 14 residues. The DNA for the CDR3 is TGTGCCAGCAGTTACTTGCAGGGCAATCAGCCCCAGCATTTT. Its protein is CASSYLQGNQPQHF.

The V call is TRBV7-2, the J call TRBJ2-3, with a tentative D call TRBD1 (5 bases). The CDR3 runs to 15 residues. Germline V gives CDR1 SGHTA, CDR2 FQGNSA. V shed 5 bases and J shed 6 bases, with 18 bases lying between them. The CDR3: CASSPGRASRDTQYF. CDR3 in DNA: TGTGCCAGCAGCCCGGGCAGGGCCAGCAGGGATACGCAGTATTTT.

CDR3 residues: CASSPAGVGVNTQYF. As DNA, the CDR3 is TGTGCCAGCAGCCCAGCGGGAGTTGGGGTGAATACGCAGTATTTT. The chain is built from TRBV7-2 and TRBJ2-3, with 8 bases identical to TRBD2. The CDR3 has 15 amino acids. Trimming took 5 bases from V and 7 from J; bases not matched to a gene: 11. Germline V gives CDR1 SGHTA, CDR2 FQGNSA.

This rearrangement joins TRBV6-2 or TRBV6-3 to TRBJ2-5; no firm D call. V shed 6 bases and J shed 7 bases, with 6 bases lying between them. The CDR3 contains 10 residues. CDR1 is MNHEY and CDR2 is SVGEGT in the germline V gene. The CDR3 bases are TGTGCCAGCAGGAGTGGGACCCAGTACTTC. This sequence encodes CASRSGTQYF.

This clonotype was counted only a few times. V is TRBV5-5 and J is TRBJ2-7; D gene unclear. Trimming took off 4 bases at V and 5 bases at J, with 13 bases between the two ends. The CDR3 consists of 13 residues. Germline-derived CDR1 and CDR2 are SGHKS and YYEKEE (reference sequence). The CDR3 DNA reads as TGTGCCAGCAGCCCCGGACCTTGGAACGAGCAGTACTTC. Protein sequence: CASSPGPWNEQYF.

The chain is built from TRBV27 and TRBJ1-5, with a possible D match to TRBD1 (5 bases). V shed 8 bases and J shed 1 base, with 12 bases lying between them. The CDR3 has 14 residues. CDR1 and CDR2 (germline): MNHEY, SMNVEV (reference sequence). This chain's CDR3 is CASWRDASNQPQHF. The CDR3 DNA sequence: TGTGCCAGCTGGCGGGACGCCAGCAATCAGCCCCAGCATTTT.